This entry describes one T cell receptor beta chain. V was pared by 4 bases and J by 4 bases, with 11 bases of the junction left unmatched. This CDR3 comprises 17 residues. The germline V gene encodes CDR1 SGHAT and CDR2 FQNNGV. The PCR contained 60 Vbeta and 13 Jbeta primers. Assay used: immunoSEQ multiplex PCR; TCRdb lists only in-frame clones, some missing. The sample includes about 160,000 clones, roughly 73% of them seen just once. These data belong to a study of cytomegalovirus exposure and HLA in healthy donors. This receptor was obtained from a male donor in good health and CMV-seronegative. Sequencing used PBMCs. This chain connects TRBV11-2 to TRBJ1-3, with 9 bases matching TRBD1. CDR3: CASSYPRDRVLGNTIYF. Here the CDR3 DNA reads TGTGCCAGCAGCTACCCCCGGGACAGGGTTTTGGGAAACACCATATATTTT. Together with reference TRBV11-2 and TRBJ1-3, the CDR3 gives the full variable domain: EAGVAQSPRYKIIEKRQSVAFWCNPISGHATLYWYQQILGQGPKLLIQFQNNGVVDDSQLPKDRFSAERLKGVDSTLKIQPAKLEDSAVYLCASSYPRDRVLGNTIYFGEGSWLTVV.